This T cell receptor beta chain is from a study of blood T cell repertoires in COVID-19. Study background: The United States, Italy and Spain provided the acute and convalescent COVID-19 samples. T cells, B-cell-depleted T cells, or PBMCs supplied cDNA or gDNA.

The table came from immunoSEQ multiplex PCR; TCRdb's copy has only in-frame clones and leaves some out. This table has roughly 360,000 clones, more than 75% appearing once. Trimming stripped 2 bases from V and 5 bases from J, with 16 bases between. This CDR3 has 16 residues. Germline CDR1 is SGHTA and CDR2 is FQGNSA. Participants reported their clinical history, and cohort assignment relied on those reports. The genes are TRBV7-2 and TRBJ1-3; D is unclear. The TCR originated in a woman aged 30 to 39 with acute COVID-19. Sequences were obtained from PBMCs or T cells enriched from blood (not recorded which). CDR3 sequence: CASSLPRAGDRNTIYF. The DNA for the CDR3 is TGTGCCAGCAGCTTACCCAGAGCCGGCGACAGAAACACCATATATTTT.